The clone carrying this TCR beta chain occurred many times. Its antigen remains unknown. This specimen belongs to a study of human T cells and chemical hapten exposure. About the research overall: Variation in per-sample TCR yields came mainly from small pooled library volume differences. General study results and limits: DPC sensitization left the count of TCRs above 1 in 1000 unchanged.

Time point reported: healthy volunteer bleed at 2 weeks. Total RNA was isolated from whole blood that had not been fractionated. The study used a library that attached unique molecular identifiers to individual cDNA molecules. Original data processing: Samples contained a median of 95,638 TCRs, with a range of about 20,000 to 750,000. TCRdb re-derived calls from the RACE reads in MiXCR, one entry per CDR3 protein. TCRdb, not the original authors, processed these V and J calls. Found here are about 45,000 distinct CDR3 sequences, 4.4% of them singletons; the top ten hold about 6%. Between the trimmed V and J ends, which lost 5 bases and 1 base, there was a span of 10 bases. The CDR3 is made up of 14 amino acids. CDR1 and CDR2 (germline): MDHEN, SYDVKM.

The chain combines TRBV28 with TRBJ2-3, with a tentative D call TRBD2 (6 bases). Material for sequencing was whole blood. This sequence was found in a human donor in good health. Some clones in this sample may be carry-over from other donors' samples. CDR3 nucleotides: TGTGCCAGCAGTCGGAGGGCCGGCACAGATACGCAGTATTTT. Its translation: CASSRRAGTDTQYF.